This T cell receptor (beta chain) was retrieved from a study of T cell responses to AZD1222 COVID-19 vaccine. The CDR3 loop spans 16 amino acids. Germline CDR1 reads MDHEN; CDR2 reads SYDVKM. With 6 bases clipped from V and 4 bases from J, the junction kept 9 bases outside the gene matches. Repertoires were generated with immunoSEQ multiplex PCR, while TCRdb's copy carries only in-frame clones and drops some. The table lists fewer than 120,000 clones, roughly four fifths of them singletons. This clonotype was obtained from an adult in good health. The V call is TRBV28, the J call TRBJ1-4, with TRBD1 identical over 9 bases. The sample was peripheral blood, taken on day 0 of AZD1222 vaccination. CDR3 bases: TGTGCCAGCAGGGACAGGGGTAAGCTCGGTAATGAAAAACTGTTTTTT. It codes for CASRDRGKLGNEKLFF.